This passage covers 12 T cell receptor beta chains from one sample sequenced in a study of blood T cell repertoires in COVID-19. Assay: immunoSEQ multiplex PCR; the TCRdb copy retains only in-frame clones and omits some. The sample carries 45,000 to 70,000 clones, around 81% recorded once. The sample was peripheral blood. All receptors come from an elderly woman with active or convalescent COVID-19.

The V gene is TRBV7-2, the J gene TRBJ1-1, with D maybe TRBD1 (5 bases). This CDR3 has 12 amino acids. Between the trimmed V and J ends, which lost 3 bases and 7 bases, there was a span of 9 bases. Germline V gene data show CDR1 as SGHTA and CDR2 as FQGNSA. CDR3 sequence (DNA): TGTGCCAGCAGCTTGGGGGGAGTTGAAGCTTTCTTT. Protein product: CASSLGGVEAFF.

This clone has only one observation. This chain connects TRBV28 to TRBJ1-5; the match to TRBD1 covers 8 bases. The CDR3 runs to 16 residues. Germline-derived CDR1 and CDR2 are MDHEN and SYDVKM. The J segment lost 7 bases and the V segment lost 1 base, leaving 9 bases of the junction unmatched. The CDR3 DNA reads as TGTGCCAGCAGTTTATCAGGGCAGGGGGCCAGGCAGCCCCAGCATTTT. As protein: CASSLSGQGARQPQHF.

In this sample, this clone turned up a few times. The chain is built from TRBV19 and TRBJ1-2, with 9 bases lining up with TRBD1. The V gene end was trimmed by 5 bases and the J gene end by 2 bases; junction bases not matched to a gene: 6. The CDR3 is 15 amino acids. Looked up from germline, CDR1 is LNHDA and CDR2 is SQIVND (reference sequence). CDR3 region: CASSPTQGANYGYTF. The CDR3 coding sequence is TGTGCCAGTAGTCCAACACAGGGGGCGAACTATGGCTACACCTTC.

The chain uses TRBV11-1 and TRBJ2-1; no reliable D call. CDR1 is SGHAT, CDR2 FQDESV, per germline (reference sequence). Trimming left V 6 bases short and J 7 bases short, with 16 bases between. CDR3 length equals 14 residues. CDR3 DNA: TGTGCCAGCAGTCCCCTTGGCGGAAGGAATGAGCAGTTCTTC. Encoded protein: CASSPLGGRNEQFF.

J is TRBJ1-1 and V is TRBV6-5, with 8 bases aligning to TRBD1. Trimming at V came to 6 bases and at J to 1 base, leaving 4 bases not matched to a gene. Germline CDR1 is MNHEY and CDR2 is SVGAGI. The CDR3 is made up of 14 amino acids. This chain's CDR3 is CASRVTGANTEAFF. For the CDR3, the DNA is TGTGCCAGCAGGGTGACAGGGGCGAACACTGAAGCTTTCTTT.

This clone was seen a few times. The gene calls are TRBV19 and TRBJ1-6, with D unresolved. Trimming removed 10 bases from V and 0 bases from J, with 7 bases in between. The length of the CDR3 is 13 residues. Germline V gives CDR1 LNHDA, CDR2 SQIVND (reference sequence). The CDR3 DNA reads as TGTGCCACCGCGGACTCCTATAATTCACCCCTCCACTTT. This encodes CATADSYNSPLHF.

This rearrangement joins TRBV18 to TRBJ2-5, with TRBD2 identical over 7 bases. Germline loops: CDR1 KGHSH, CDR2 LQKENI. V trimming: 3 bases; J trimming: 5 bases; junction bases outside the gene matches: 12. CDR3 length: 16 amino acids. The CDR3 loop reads CASSPWGGLGVETQYF. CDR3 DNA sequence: TGTGCCAGCTCACCCTGGGGTGGACTAGGGGTTGAGACCCAGTACTTC. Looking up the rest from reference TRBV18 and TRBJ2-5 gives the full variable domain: NAGVMQNPRHLVRRRGQEARLRCSPMKGHSHVYWYRQLPEEGLKFMVYLQKENIIDESGMPKERFSAEFPKEGPSILRIQQVVRGDSAAYFCASSPWGGLGVETQYFGPGTRLLVL.

In DNA, the CDR3 is TGTGCCAGCTCGGTAGAACTCGGGACAGGGTTTGACGAGCAGTACTTC. This translates into CASSVELGTGFDEQYF. This rearrangement joins TRBV5-5 to TRBJ2-7; TRBD1 agrees at 9 bases. V was pared by 7 bases and J by 5 bases, with 16 bases of the junction left unmatched. CDR3 length: 16 residues. CDR1 is SGHKS and CDR2 is YYEKEE in the germline V gene (reference sequence). The full variable domain, its missing parts supplied by reference TRBV5-5 and TRBJ2-7, is DAGVTQSPTHLIKTRGQQVTLRCSPISGHKSVSWYQQVLGQGPQFIFQYYEKEERGRGNFPDRFSARQFPNYSSELNVNALLLGDSALYLCASSVELGTGFDEQYFGPGTRLTVT.

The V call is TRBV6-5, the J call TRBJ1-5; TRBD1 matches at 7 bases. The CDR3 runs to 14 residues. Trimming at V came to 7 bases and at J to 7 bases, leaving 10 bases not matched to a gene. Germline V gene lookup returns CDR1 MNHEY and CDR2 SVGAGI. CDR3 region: CASTGGGHRQPQHF. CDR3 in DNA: TGTGCCAGCACTGGAGGGGGCCATCGGCAGCCCCAGCATTTT.

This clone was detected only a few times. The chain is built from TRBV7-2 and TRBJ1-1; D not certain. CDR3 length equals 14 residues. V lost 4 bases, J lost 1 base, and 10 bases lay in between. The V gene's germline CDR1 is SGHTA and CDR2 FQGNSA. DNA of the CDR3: TGTGCCAGCAGCTCCGGCACAGCGAACACTGAAGCTTTCTTT. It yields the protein CASSSGTANTEAFF.

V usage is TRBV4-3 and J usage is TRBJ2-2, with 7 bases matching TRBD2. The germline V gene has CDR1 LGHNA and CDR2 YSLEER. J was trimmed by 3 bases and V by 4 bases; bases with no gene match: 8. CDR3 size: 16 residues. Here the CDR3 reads CASSRSMGGYTGELFF. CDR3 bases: TGCGCCAGCAGCCGAAGTATGGGGGGGTACACCGGGGAGCTGTTTTTT.

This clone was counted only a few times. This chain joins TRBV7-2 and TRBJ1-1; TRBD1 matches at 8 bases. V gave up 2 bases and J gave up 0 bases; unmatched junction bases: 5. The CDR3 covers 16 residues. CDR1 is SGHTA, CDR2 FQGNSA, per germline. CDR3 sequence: CASSLQGASVNTEAFF. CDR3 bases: TGTGCCAGCAGCTTACAGGGGGCCTCGGTGAACACTGAAGCTTTCTTT.